A selection of T cell receptor beta chains follows, all from one sample in a study of CD4 and CD8 cells across lung adenocarcinoma regions. TCRdb reprocessed the PCR reads via MiXCR and lists one record per CDR3 protein. The sample holds tens of thousands of distinct CDR3 sequences, approximately 52% seen once. Sequenced input: CD8+ T cells from the center of a lung tumor. The source is a female donor with lung adenocarcinoma. The CD4 and CD8 labels of this study may be unreliable. The CDR3 runs from the conserved cysteine through the conserved F or W. The D gene is left open where the match is weak. Clone size is given for some rows only: seen once, a few or many times, or a class if the clone is expanded.

D gene	clone size	V gene	CDR3 length	J gene	CDR3 protein	CDR3 DNA
NA	NA	TRBV11-1	15	TRBJ1-2	CASSFGQDKTYGYTF	TGTGCCAGCAGCTTCGGCCAGGACAAGACCTATGGCTACACCTTC
NA	NA	TRBV7-3	13	TRBJ2-5	CASSFVATETQYF	TGTGCCAGCAGCTTCGTAGCCACAGAGACCCAGTACTTT
NA	NA	TRBV6-1	15	TRBJ2-2	CASSPKGGWAGELFF	TGTGCCAGCAGTCCCAAAGGAGGGTGGGCCGGGGAGCTGTTTTTT
TRBD2	NA	TRBV27	15	TRBJ2-7	CGGGSGGRGENIQYF	TGTGGCGGGGGGTCCGGGGGCCGGGGGGAAAACATCCAGTACTTC
TRBD2	NA	TRBV6-5	15	TRBJ2-5	CASSSGLAGGRTQYF	TGTGCCAGCAGTTCGGGACTAGCGGGGGGGAGGACCCAGTACTTC
NA	NA	TRBV6-1	14	TRBJ2-5	CAGLGGREEETQYF	TGTGCCGGGCTCGGGGGCCGTGAGGAAGAGACCCAGTACTTC
NA	NA	TRBV6-1	14	TRBJ2-7	CASRAGTSSLEQYF	TGTGCCAGCAGGGCCGGGACTTCGTCACTCGAGCAGTACTTC
NA	once	TRBV27	13	TRBJ2-5	CASSLNRLETQYF	TGTGCCAGCAGTTTAAACAGGCTAGAGACCCAGTACTTC
TRBD2	NA	TRBV27	16	TRBJ2-4	CASSRAGPWAKNTQYF	TGTGCCAGCAGCCGAGCGGGGCCGTGGGCCAAAAACACGCAGTACTTC
NA	NA	TRBV6-5	16	TRBJ2-6	CASSYSGDSGANVLTF	TGTGCCAGCAGTTACTCAGGGGACTCTGGGGCCAACGTCCTGACTTTC
NA	NA	TRBV5-1	15	TRBJ2-4	CGSSSGPGAKDTQYF	TGCGGCAGCAGCTCGGGGCCGGGGGCCAAAGATACGCAGTACTTC
TRBD2	few	TRBV7-2	16	TRBJ2-1	CASSSAGTSGSGEQFF	TGTGCCAGCAGCTCCGCGGGGACTAGCGGGAGTGGTGAGCAGTTCTTC
NA	NA	TRBV27	13	TRBJ2-5	CASGGRFQETQYF	TGTGCCAGCGGGGGCCGTTTCCAAGAGACCCAGTACTTC
NA	NA	TRBV27	13	TRBJ2-3	CASTPPSSETQYF	TGTGCGAGCACGCCCCCTAGCTCAGAGACCCAGTATTTT
NA	NA	TRBV25-1	14	TRBJ2-4	CASSGGGRKNIQYF	TGTGCCAGCAGCGGAGGGGGACGAAAAAACATTCAGTACTTC
NA	NA	TRBV12-3/TRBV12-4	16	TRBJ2-3	CASSFTGLGAKNTQYF	TGTGCGAGCAGCTTCACCGGGCTGGGAGCCAAAAACACTCAGTATTTT
NA	few	TRBV27	14	TRBJ2-5	CAGGRGQGTDTQYF	TGTGCGGGCGGGCGGGGCCAGGGCACAGATACCCAGTACTTC
NA	many	TRBV6-1	12	TRBJ1-6	CASSQPNTVVHF	TGTGCCAGCAGTCAACCTAACACGGTTGTCCACTTT
TRBD1	NA	TRBV6-1	14	TRBJ1-1	CASSPGQRTRGAFF	TGTGCCAGCAGTCCGGGACAGCGAACAAGAGGGGCTTTCTTT
TRBD2	NA	TRBV6-1	16	TRBJ2-1	CASSTRTSGLYNEQFF	TGTGCCAGCAGTACACGCACTAGCGGGCTCTACAATGAGCAGTTCTTC
TRBD1	NA	TRBV12-3/TRBV12-4	14	TRBJ2-7	CASSSGTGGYEQYF	TGTGCCAGCAGTTCCGGGACAGGGGGCTACGAGCAGTACTTC
TRBD2	many	TRBV10-3	16	TRBJ2-5	CAISDPGLAGRETQYF	TGTGCCATCAGTGACCCCGGCTTAGCGGGAAGAGAGACCCAGTACTTC
NA	NA	TRBV6-1	14	TRBJ2-5	CASIGCRGPETQYF	TGTGCGAGCATAGGGTGTCGAGGGCCAGAGACCCAGTACTTT
NA	few	TRBV27	11	TRBJ2-1	CASSLLDEQFF	TGTGCCAGCAGTTTACTGGATGAGCAGTTCTTC
NA	NA	TRBV10-3	14	TRBJ2-3	CAISVADTTDTQYF	TGTGCCATCAGTGTAGCGGATACCACAGATACGCAGTATTTT
NA	NA	TRBV12-3/TRBV12-4	13	TRBJ2-6	CASSRSGANVLTF	TGTGCCAGCAGTCGCTCTGGGGCCAACGTCCTGACTTTC
NA	NA	TRBV10-2	15	TRBJ2-1	CASSPGRAGTGEQFF	TGCGCCAGCAGTCCGGGGAGAGCGGGCACAGGGGAGCAGTTTTTT
TRBD1	NA	TRBV6-1	15	TRBJ2-2	CASSTGTVNTGELFF	TGTGCCAGCAGCACCGGGACAGTTAACACCGGGGAGCTGTTTTTT
TRBD1	NA	TRBV7-2	18	TRBJ1-5	CASSLGFETGLSNQPQHF	TGTGCCAGCAGCTTAGGGTTCGAGACAGGGCTTAGCAATCAGCCCCAGCATTTT
TRBD1	NA	TRBV7-9	15	TRBJ2-3	CASSPRRQGADTQYF	TGTGCCAGCAGCCCGAGGAGGCAGGGGGCAGATACGCAGTATTTT
NA	NA	TRBV6-5	14	TRBJ2-1	CASSLKNSSDEQFF	TGTGCCAGCAGTTTAAAGAACTCCTCAGATGAGCAGTTTTTC
TRBD1	many	TRBV6-5	16	TRBJ2-1	CASSYSSGTGGNEQFF	TGTGCCAGCAGTTACTCGTCCGGGACAGGGGGCAATGAGCAGTTCTTC
TRBD2	medium-sized	TRBV6-5	15	TRBJ2-3	CASSWLAGSTDTQYF	TGTGCCAGCAGTTGGCTAGCGGGAAGCACAGATACGCAGTATTTT
TRBD2	NA	TRBV10-1	17	TRBJ2-3	CASSAGGGGLAKDTQYF	TGCGCCAGCAGCGCCGGGGGGGGGGGACTAGCCAAAGATACGCAGTATTTT
NA	NA	TRBV6-1	15	TRBJ2-3	CASRRQGVSTGTQYF	TGTGCCAGCCGCCGGCAGGGTGTGAGCACAGGTACGCAGTATTTT